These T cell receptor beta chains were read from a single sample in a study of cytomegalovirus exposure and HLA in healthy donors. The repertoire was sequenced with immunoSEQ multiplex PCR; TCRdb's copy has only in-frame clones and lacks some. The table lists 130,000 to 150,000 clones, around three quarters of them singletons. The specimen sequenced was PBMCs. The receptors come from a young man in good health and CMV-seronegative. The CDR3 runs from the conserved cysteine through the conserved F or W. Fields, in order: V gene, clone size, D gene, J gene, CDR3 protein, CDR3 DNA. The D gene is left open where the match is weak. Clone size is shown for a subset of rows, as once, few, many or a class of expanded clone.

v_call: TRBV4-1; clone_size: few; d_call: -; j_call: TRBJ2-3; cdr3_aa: CASSQDGQAFTDTQYF; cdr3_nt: TGCGCCAGCAGCCAAGATGGGCAGGCGTTCACAGATACGCAGTATTTT
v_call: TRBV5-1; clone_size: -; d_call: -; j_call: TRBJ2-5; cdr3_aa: CASSPYRGVSPGETQYF; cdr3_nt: TGCGCCAGCAGCCCCTACCGCGGGGTTAGCCCGGGGGAGACCCAGTACTTC
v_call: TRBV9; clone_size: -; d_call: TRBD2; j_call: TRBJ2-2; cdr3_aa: CASSGTSGRAGNTGELFF; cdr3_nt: TGTGCCAGCAGCGGGACTAGCGGGAGGGCCGGGAACACCGGGGAGCTGTTTTTT
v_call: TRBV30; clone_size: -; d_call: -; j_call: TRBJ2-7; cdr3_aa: CAFNRAPGMGLRSLEQYF; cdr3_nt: TGTGCCTTCAATCGAGCCCCTGGAATGGGCCTCAGGTCCCTCGAGCAGTACTTC
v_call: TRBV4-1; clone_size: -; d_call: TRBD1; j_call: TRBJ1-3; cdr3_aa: CASSQRELDRAGNTIYF; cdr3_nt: TGCGCCAGCAGCCAACGTGAACTGGACAGGGCTGGAAACACCATATATTTT
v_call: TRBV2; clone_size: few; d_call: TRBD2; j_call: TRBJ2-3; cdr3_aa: CASLLSSGPYRDTQYF; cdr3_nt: TGTGCCAGCCTCCTTAGTAGCGGGCCGTATAGGGATACGCAGTATTTT
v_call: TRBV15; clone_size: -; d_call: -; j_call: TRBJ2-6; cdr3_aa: CATSTNSGANVLTF; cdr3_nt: TGTGCCACCAGCACCAACTCTGGGGCCAACGTCCTGACTTTC
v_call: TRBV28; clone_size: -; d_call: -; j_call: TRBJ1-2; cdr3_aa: CASSFLRGTYGYTF; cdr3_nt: TGTGCCAGCAGTTTCCTTAGGGGTACCTATGGCTACACCTTC
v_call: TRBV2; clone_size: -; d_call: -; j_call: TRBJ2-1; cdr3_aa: CASSGQSSYNEQFF; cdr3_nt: TGTGCCAGCAGCGGACAGAGCTCCTACAATGAGCAGTTCTTC
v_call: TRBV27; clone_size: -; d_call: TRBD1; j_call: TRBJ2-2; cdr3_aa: CASSLPGGTGELFF; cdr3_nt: TGTGCCAGCAGCTTACCAGGGGGCACCGGGGAGCTGTTTTTT
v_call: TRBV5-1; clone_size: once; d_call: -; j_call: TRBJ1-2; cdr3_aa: CASSPSGGGYTF; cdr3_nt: TGCGCCAGCAGCCCCTCCGGTGGTGGCTACACCTTC
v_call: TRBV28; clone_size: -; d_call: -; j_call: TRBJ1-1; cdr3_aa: CASSPTGKWDTEAFF; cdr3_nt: TGTGCCAGCAGCCCAACAGGGAAATGGGACACTGAAGCTTTCTTT
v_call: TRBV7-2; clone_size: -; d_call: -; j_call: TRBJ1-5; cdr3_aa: CASSLDRSGGNQPQHF; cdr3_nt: TGTGCCAGCAGCTTAGATCGGTCAGGGGGCAATCAGCCCCAGCATTTT
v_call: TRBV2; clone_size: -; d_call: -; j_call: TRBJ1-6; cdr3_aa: CASSPNSLLHF; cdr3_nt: TGTGCCAGCAGCCCAAATTCACTCCTCCACTTT
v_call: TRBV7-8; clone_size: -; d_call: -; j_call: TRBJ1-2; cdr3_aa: CASSLGQIYYGYTF; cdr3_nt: TGTGCCAGCAGCTTAGGCCAGATTTACTATGGCTACACCTTC
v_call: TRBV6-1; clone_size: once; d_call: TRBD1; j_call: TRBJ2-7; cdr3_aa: CASSPGQSSSYEQYF; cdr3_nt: TGTGCCAGCAGCCCGGGACAGTCGAGCTCCTACGAGCAGTACTTC
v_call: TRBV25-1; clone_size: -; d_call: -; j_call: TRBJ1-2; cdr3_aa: CASSESYLGYPF; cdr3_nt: TGTGCCAGCAGTGAATCCTATTTGGGCTACCCCTTC
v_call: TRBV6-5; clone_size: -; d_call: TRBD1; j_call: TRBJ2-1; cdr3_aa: CASSYSRQGPPNEQFF; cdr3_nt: TGTGCCAGCAGTTACTCTCGACAGGGCCCCCCCAATGAGCAGTTCTTC
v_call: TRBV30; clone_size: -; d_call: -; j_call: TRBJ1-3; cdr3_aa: CAWRTRGGSGNTIYF; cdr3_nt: TGTGCCTGGAGAACTCGAGGAGGGAGTGGAAACACCATATATTTT
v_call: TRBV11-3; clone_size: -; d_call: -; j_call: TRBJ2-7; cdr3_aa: CASSRGWEQYF; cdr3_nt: TGTGCCAGCAGCCGCGGTTGGGAGCAGTACTTC
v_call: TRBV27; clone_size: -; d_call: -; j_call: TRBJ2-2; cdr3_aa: CASSSGRLNTGELFF; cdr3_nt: TGTGCCAGCAGTTCAGGCCGCCTGAACACCGGGGAGCTGTTTTTT
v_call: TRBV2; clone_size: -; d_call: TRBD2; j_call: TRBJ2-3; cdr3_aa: CASRLAGGKHTDTQYF; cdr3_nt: TGTGCCAGCAGACTAGCGGGAGGGAAGCACACAGATACGCAGTATTTT
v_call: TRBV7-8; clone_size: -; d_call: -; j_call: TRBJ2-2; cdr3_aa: CASSSTGGLNTGELFF; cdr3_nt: TGTGCCAGCAGCTCGACCGGGGGATTGAACACCGGGGAGCTGTTTTTT
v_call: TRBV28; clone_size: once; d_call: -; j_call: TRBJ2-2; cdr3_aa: CASRRQPNTGELFF; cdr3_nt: TGTGCCAGCAGACGACAGCCAAACACCGGGGAGCTGTTTTTT
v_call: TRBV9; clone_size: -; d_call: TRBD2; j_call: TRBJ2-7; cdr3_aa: CASSVGLAASYEQYF; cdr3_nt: TGTGCCAGCAGCGTAGGACTAGCGGCCAGCTACGAGCAGTACTTC
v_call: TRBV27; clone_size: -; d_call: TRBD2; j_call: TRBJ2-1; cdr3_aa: CASQVGSGGFHNEQFF; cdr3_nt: TGTGCCAGCCAGGTCGGTAGCGGGGGGTTCCACAATGAGCAGTTCTTC
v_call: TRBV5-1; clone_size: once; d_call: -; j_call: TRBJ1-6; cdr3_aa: CASSGTGQTNSPLHF; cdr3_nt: TGCGCCAGCAGCGGAACGGGACAAACTAATTCACCCCTCCACTTT
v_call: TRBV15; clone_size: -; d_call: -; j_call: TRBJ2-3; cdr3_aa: CATSRDATATDTQYF; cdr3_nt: TGTGCCACCAGCAGAGATGCAACAGCCACAGATACGCAGTATTTT
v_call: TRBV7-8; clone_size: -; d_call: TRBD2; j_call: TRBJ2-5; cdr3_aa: CASSPGLAGDLVDEQYF; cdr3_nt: TGTGCCAGCAGCCCAGGACTAGCGGGGGACCTGGTGGATGAGCAGTACTTC
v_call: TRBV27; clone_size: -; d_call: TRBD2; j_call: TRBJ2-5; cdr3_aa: CASKAGGAQETQYF; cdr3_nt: TGTGCCAGCAAGGCGGGAGGGGCACAAGAGACCCAGTACTTC
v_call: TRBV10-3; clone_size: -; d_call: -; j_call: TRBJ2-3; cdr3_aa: CAIRGLDTDTQYF; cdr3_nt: TGTGCCATCAGGGGCCTGGACACAGATACGCAGTATTTT
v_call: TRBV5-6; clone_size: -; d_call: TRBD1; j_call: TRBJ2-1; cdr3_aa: CASSSMGQGYNEQFF; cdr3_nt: TGTGCCAGCAGCTCCATGGGACAGGGGTACAATGAGCAGTTCTTC
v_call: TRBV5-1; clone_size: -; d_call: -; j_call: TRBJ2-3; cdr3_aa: CASSLTGSNTDTQYF; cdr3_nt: TGCGCCAGCAGCTTGACCGGGTCTAACACAGATACGCAGTATTTT
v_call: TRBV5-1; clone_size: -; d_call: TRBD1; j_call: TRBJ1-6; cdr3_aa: CASSRGQGDSPLHF; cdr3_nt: TGCGCCAGCAGCCGGGGACAGGGGGATTCACCCCTCCACTTT
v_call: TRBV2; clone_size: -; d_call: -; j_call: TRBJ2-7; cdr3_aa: CASSLGEDGSYEQYF; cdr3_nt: TGTGCCAGCAGTTTAGGGGAAGACGGCTCCTACGAGCAGTACTTC
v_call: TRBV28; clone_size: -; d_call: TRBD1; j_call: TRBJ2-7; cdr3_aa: CASSGLTGGNEQYF; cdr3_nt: TGTGCCAGCAGTGGGTTAACAGGGGGCAACGAGCAGTACTTC
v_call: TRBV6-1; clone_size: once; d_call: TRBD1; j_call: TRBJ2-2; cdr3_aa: CASSAQQGANTGELFF; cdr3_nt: TGTGCCAGCAGTGCGCAACAGGGGGCGAACACCGGGGAGCTGTTTTTT
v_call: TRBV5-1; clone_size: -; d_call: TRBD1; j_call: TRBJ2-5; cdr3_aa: CASSPSDRGETQYF; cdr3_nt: TGCGCCAGCAGCCCCTCCGACAGGGGAGAGACCCAGTACTTC
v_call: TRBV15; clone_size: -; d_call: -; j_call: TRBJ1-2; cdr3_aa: CATSPGGFYGYTF; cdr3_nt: TGTGCCACCAGCCCCGGGGGGTTCTATGGCTACACCTTC